What follows describes a single T cell receptor (beta chain). Antigen specificity is unknown. The people who gave samples were healthy Caucasians from Russia, aged roughly 6 to 100. Isolated PBMCs totaled at least 7 million in each sample. CDR3 length: 13 amino acids. Germline V gene data show CDR1 as MGHRA and CDR2 as YSYEKL. Between the trimmed V and J ends, which lost 4 bases and 7 bases, there was a span of 13 bases. For the second PCR, which ran for about 6 to 11 cycles, a sample-barcoded 5' primer and a J-beta primer mix were used. One entry per CDR3 protein, called by TCRdb with MiXCR from the 5' RACE reads. The sample consists of roughly 1.9 million distinct CDR3 sequences, about 39% of them appearing once. This entry is derived from a study of blood T cells in healthy people across ages. The study's findings and limits: The unsorted PBMCs prevented any conclusive comparison of naive versus antigen-experienced cells.

Sequenced input: blood. The chain has TRBV4-1 and TRBJ1-1, with D perhaps matching TRBD1 (5 bases). The source of this sequence is a human donor in good health. The CDR3 coding sequence is TGCGCCAGCAGCCTTCGACAGTCAGATGAAGCTTTCTTT. Protein sequence: CASSLRQSDEAFF.